The 10 T cell receptor beta chains listed next were all sequenced from one sample in a study of blood T cell repertoires in COVID-19. TCRdb's table, derived via immunoSEQ multiplex PCR, lists solely in-frame clones and lacks some. The table shows over 55,000 clones, with roughly 77% occurring only once. Sequencing was carried out using peripheral blood. Receptors were obtained from a woman aged 70-85 years with acute or convalescent COVID-19.

The chain has TRBV3-1 (or the pseudogene TRBV3-2) and TRBJ1-2, with 8 bases aligning to TRBD1. The CDR3 is 15 amino acids. After removal of 7 bases from V and 7 bases from J, the junction contained 14 bases not matched to a gene. CDR1 and CDR2 from the germline V gene are LGHDT and YNNKEL (reference sequence). CDR3 sequence reads: CASTPPGQGVGGYTF. The CDR3 DNA is TGTGCCAGCACCCCCCCTGGACAGGGCGTGGGTGGCTACACCTTC.

The gene calls are TRBV19 and TRBJ2-1, with 8 nucleotides matching TRBD2. Germline loops: CDR1 LNHDA, CDR2 SQIVND (reference sequence). CDR3 length equals 16 residues. The J segment lost 0 bases and the V segment lost 6 bases, leaving 7 bases of the junction unmatched. The CDR3 loop is CASREVLAGSYNEQFF. DNA of the CDR3: TGTGCCAGTAGGGAGGTCCTAGCGGGCTCCTACAATGAGCAGTTCTTC.

This clone was counted only a few times. The gene calls are TRBV19 and TRBJ2-1; 8 bases map to TRBD1. The CDR3 sequence is 15 residues long. Looked up from germline, CDR1 is LNHDA and CDR2 is SQIVND (reference sequence). The ends lost 1 base at V and 7 bases at J; junction bases unmatched: 6. The CDR3 DNA reads as TGTGCCAGTAGTATAGGTAACACAGGGGGGAATGAGCAGTTCTTC. Its translation: CASSIGNTGGNEQFF.

The chain joins TRBV27 to TRBJ2-7, with TRBD2 matching over 16 bases. CDR3 length equals 18 residues. The germline V gene has CDR1 MNHEY and CDR2 SMNVEV (reference sequence). The V segment lost 5 bases and the J segment 0 bases; nucleotides outside the gene matches: 7. The CDR3 coding sequence is TGTGCCAGCAGTCTACCGGGACTAGCGGGAGGGCCCTCCTACGAGCAGTACTTC. As protein: CASSLPGLAGGPSYEQYF.

The sample holds a few counts of this clone. This chain connects TRBV28 to TRBJ2-1, with a possible D match to TRBD2 (5 bases). Germline CDR1 is MDHEN and CDR2 is SYDVKM. The CDR3 covers 16 residues. Trimming removed 3 bases at V and 2 bases at J, with 14 bases between. CDR3 in DNA: TGTGCCAGCAGTTTCTACCCGGGTAGCGCCTACAATGAGCAGTTCTTC. This sequence encodes CASSFYPGSAYNEQFF.

The chain carries TRBV5-1 and TRBJ2-5; perhaps TRBD2 as D (6 bases). Trimming left V 3 bases short and J 1 base short, with 10 bases between. The CDR3 totals 14 residues. Germline values: CDR1 SGHRS, CDR2 YFSETQ. The CDR3 loop reads CASSYTSFQETQYF. For the CDR3, the DNA is TGCGCCAGCAGCTATACTAGCTTCCAAGAGACCCAGTACTTC. The full variable domain, with the rest looked up from reference TRBV5-1 and TRBJ2-5, is KAGVTQTPRYLIKTRGQQVTLSCSPISGHRSVSWYQQTPGQGLQFLFEYFSETQRNKGNFPGRFSGRQFSNSRSEMNVSTLELGDSALYLCASSYTSFQETQYFGPGTRLLVL.

The chain employs TRBV28 and TRBJ2-2, with TRBD2 identical over 7 bases. This CDR3 contains 16 residues. V shed 6 bases, J shed 7 bases, and the junction held 14 bases outside the gene matches. Germline CDR1 reads MDHEN; CDR2 reads SYDVKM. The CDR3 here is CASRESGGGSSGELFF. In DNA, the CDR3 is TGTGCCAGCAGAGAAAGTGGTGGCGGGAGTAGCGGGGAGCTGTTTTTT.

The V and J genes are TRBV21-1 and TRBJ2-2; the table assigns TRBD2, which was not confirmed against the DNA. TRBV21-1 is tagged as a pseudogene. The CDR3 runs 17 residues. The CDR3 loop reads CASSPWWGRAWTGELFF. For the CDR3, the DNA is TGTGCCAGCAGCCCATGGTGGGGGAGGGCCTGGACCGGGGAGCTGTTTTTT.

This clone was counted a few times. V usage is TRBV11-1 and J usage is TRBJ1-6; 8 bases fit TRBD1. After removal of 5 bases from V and 9 bases from J, the junction contained 6 bases not matched to a gene. The CDR3 consists of 14 residues. The germline V gene has CDR1 SGHAT and CDR2 FQDESV (reference sequence). Here the CDR3 reads CASSRTGNSSPLHF. The CDR3 bases are TGTGCCAGCAGCCGGACAGGGAATTCTTCACCCCTCCACTTT.

The chain links TRBV9 to TRBJ2-6, with 11 bases matching TRBD2. There are 19 residues in the CDR3. Germline CDR1 and CDR2: SGDLS and YYNGEE. V lost 0 bases, J lost 0 bases, and 5 bases stayed unmatched. The CDR3 DNA reads as TGTGCCAGCAGCGTAGGGCGACTAGCGGGGACCTCTGGGGCCAACGTCCTGACTTTC. It translates to CASSVGRLAGTSGANVLTF.